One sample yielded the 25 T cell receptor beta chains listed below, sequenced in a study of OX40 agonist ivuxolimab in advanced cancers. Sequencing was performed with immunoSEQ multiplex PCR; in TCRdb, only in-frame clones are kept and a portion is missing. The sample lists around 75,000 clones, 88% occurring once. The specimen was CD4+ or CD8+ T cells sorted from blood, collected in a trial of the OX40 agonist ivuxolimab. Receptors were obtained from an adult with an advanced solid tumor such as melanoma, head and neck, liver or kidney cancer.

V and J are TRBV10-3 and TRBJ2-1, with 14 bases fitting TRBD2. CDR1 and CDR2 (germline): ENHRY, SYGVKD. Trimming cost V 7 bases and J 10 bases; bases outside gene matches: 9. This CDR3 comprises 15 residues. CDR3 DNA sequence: TGTGCCATCACACCGGGACTAGCGGGAGAGCAGGAGCAGTTCTTC. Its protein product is CAITPGLAGEQEQFF.

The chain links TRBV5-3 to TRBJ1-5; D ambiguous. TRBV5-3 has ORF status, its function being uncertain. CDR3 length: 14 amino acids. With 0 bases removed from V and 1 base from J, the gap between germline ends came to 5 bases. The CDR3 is CARSLADSNQPQHF. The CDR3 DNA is TGTGCCAGAAGCTTGGCGGACAGCAATCAGCCCCAGCATTTT.

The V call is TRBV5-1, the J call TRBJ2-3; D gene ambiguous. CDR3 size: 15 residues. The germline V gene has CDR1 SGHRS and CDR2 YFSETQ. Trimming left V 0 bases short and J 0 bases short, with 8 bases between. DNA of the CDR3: TGCGCCAGCAGCTTGGTAGACTTCAGCACAGATACGCAGTATTTT. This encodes CASSLVDFSTDTQYF.

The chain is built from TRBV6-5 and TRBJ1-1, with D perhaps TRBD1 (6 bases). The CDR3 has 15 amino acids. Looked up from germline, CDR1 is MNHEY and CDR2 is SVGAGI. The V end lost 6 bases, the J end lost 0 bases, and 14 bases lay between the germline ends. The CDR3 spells CASSYIRGLNTEAFF. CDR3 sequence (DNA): TGTGCCAGCAGCTACATCAGGGGCCTGAACACTGAAGCTTTCTTT.

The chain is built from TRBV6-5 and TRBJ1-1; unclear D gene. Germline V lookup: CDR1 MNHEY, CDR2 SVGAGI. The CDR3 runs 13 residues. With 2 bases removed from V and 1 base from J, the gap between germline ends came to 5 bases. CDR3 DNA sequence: TGTGCCAGCAGTTACAGCAGGAACACTGAAGCTTTCTTT. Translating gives CASSYSRNTEAFF.

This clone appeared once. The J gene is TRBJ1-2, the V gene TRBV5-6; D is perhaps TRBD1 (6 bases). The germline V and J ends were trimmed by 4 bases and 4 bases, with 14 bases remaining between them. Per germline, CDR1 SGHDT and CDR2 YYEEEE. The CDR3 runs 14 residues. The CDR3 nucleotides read TGTGCCAGCAGCACCCTGACAGGATCCTATGGCTACACCTTC. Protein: CASSTLTGSYGYTF.

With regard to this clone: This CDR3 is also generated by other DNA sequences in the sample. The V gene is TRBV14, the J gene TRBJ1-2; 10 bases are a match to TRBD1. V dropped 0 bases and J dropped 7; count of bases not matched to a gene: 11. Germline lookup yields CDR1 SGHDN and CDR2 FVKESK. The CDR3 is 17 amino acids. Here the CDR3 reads CASSQDEGDRGLVGYTF. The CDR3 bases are TGTGCCAGCAGCCAAGATGAAGGGGACAGGGGACTAGTTGGCTACACCTTC.

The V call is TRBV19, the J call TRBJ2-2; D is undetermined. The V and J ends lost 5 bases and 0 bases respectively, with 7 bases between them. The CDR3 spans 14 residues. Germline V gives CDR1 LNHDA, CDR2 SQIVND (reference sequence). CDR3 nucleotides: TGTGCCAGTAGTCGCAGGTCGAACACCGGGGAGCTGTTTTTT. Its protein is CASSRRSNTGELFF. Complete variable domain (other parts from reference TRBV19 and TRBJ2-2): DGGITQSPKYLFRKEGQNVTLSCEQNLNHDAMYWYRQDPGQGLRLIYYSQIVNDFQKGDIAEGYSVSREKKESFPLTVTSAQKNPTAFYLCASSRRSNTGELFFGEGSRLTVL.

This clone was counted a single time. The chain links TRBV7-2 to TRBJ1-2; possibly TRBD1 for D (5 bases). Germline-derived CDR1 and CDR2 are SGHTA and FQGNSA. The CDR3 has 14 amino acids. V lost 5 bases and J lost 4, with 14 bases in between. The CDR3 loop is CASSPFQGTYGYTF. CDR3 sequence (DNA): TGTGCCAGCAGCCCCTTCCAGGGAACCTATGGCTACACCTTC.

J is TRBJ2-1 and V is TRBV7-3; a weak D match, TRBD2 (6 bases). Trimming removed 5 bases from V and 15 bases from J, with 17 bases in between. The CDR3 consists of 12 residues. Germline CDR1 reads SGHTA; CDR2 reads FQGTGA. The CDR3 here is CASSTQPGLLFF. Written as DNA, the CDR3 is TGTGCCAGCAGCACCCAACCGGGACTCCTGTTCTTC.

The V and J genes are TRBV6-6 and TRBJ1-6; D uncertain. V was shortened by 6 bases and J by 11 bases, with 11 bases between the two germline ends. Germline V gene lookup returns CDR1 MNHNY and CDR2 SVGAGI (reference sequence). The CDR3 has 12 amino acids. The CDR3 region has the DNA TGTGCCAGCAGATCACTTGGGGCACCCCTCCACTTT. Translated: CASRSLGAPLHF.

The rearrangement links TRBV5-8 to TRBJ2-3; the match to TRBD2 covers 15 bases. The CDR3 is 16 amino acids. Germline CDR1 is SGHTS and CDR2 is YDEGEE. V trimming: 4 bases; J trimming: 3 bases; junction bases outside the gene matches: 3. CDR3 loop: CASSRGLAGGTDTQYF. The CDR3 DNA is TGTGCCAGCAGCCGCGGACTAGCGGGAGGGACAGATACGCAGTATTTT.

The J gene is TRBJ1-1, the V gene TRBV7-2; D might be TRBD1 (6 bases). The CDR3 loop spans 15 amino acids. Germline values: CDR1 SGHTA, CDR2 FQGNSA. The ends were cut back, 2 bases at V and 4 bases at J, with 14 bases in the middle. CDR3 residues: CASSLRTVWATEAFF. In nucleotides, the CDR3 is TGTGCCAGCAGCTTAAGGACAGTATGGGCCACTGAAGCTTTCTTT.

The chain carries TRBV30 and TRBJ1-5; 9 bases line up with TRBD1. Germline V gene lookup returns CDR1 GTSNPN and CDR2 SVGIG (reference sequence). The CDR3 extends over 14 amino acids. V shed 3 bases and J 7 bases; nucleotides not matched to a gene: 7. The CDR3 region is CAWSLNRGLQPQHF. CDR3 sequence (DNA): TGTGCCTGGAGCTTGAACAGGGGGCTACAGCCCCAGCATTTT.

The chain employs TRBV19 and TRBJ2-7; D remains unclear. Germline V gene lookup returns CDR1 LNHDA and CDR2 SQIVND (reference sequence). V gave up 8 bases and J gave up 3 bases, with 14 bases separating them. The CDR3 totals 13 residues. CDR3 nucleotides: TGTGCCAGTTTTAGTCCCATAAACTACGAGCAGTACTTC. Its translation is CASFSPINYEQYF.

Here the CDR3 DNA reads TGTGCCAGCAGCGGGGGGGGCACTGAAGCTTTCTTT. Its translation: CASSGGGTEAFF. This chain links TRBV9 with TRBJ1-1; possible D gene TRBD1, 5 bases. V shed 3 bases and J shed 4 bases, with 7 bases lying between them. Per the germline V gene, CDR1 is SGDLS and CDR2 is YYNGEE. This CDR3 is built from 12 residues.

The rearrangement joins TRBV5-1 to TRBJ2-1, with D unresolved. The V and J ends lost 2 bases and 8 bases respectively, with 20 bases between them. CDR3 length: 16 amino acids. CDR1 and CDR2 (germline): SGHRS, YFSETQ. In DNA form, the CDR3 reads TGCGCCAGCAGCTTCCAATCGCAGATCGGAGTCGATGAGCAGTTCTTC. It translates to CASSFQSQIGVDEQFF.

CDR3 protein: CASSLSSGDTYEQYF. CDR3 DNA sequence: TGCGCCAGCAGCCTCTCTAGCGGGGATACCTACGAGCAGTACTTC. The chain uses TRBV4-1 and TRBJ2-7; 9 bases map to TRBD2. The CDR3 is 15 residues long. Germline V CDR1 and CDR2: MGHRA, YSYEKL. V was clipped by 4 bases and J by 2 bases; unmatched bases: 6.

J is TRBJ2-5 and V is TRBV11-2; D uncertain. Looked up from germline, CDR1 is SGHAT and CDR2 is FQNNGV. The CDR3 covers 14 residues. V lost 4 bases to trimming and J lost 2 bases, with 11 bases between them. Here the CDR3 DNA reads TGTGCCAGCAGCTCTAACTGGGGTCAAGAGACCCAGTACTTC. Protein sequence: CASSSNWGQETQYF.

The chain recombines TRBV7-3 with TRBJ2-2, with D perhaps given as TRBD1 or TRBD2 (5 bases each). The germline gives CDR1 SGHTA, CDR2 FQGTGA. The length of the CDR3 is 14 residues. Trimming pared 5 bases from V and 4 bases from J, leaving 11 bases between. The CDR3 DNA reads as TGTGCCAGCAGCGGGGACGGAGGCACCGGGGAGCTGTTTTTT. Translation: CASSGDGGTGELFF.

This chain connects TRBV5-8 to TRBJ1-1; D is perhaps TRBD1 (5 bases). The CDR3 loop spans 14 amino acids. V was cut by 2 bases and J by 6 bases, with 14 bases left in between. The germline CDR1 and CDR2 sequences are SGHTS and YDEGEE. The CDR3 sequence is CASSLGLGAAEAFF. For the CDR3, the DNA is TGTGCCAGCAGCTTAGGACTCGGGGCAGCTGAAGCTTTCTTT.

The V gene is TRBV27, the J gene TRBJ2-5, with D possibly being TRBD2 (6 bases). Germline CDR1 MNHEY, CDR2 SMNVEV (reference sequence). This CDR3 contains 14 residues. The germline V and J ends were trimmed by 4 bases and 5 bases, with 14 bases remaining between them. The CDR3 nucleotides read TGTGCCAGCAGTTCCCACGGGGGTGATGAGACCCAGTACTTC. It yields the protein CASSSHGGDETQYF.

CDR3 DNA: TGTGCCAGCAGCTTAGTCGGGACAAAGGTTTACAATGAGCAGTTCTTC. This gives the protein CASSLVGTKVYNEQFF. V is TRBV7-9 and J is TRBJ2-1, with a possible D match to TRBD1 (6 bases). The CDR3 is 16 residues long. Germline values: CDR1 SEHNR, CDR2 FQNEAQ (reference sequence). The ends were cut back, 1 base at V and 4 bases at J, with 14 bases in the middle.

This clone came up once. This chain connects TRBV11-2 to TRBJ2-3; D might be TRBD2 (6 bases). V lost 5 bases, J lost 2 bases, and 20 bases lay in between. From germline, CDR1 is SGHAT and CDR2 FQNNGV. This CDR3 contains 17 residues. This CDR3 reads CASSPLLTGEVTDTQYF. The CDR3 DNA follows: TGTGCCAGCAGCCCCCTTTTAACGGGGGAGGTCACAGATACGCAGTATTTT.

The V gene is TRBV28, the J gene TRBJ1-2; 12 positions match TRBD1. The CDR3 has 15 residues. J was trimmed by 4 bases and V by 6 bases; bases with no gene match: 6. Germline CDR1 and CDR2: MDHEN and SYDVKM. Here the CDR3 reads CASSRGTGGRYGYTF. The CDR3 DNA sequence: TGTGCCAGCAGCCGAGGGACAGGGGGCCGCTATGGCTACACCTTC.